These 9 T cell receptor beta chains share one sample of origin, sequenced in a study of control samples from healthy donors and cancer patients. This table comes from immunoSEQ multiplex PCR, and its TCRdb copy is limited to in-frame clones, with some not included. Among some 49,000 clones listed, 80% to 90% were seen once. Sequenced material: PBMCs. The receptors were sampled from a woman aged 50 to 65 with lung cancer.

V gene TRBV9 combines with J gene TRBJ1-2, with D unclear. The length of the CDR3 is 14 residues. CDR1 SGDLS and CDR2 YYNGEE come from the germline V gene. V dropped 0 bases and J dropped 0 bases, with 6 bases sitting between them. CDR3 amino acids: CASSVEESNYGYTF. The CDR3 region has the DNA TGTGCCAGCAGCGTAGAGGAGTCTAACTATGGCTACACCTTC.

This rearrangement joins TRBV15 to TRBJ1-5; 10 nucleotides line up with TRBD1. The CDR3 is 15 residues long. Germline loops: CDR1 LNHNV, CDR2 YYDKDF (reference sequence). V lost 1 base to trimming and J lost 6 bases; unmatched junction nucleotides: 3. The CDR3 DNA sequence: TGTGCCACCAGCAGAGTGACAGGGGGCGGTCAGCCCCAGCATTTT. It is translated as CATSRVTGGGQPQHF.

V gene TRBV7-8 combines with J gene TRBJ1-5; possibly TRBD1 for D (5 bases). Germline V gene sequence: CDR1 SGHVS, CDR2 FQNEAQ. The V gene lost 5 bases and the J gene lost 7 bases, with 15 bases spanning the gap. The CDR3 has 14 amino acids. The CDR3 loop is CASSPGGGNQPQHF. DNA of the CDR3: TGTGCCAGCAGCCCCGGGGGAGGGAACCAGCCCCAGCATTTT.

V is TRBV6-5 and J is TRBJ2-1, with D possibly being TRBD2 (6 bases). CDR3 length: 15 residues. Germline V gene data show CDR1 as MNHEY and CDR2 as SVGAGI. Trimming removed 5 bases at V and 5 bases at J, with 16 bases between. As DNA, the CDR3 is TGTGCCAGCAGTCGAACCTGGGGGGAAAACAATGAGCAGTTCTTC. Amino acid sequence: CASSRTWGENNEQFF.

V gene TRBV27 combines with J gene TRBJ1-2; D remains unclear. The germline V gene has CDR1 MNHEY and CDR2 SMNVEV (reference sequence). The V end was cut by 5 bases, the J end by 1 base, with 8 bases between. The CDR3 loop spans 13 amino acids. In DNA form, the CDR3 reads TGTGCCAGCAGTCCCATCCTTAACTATGGCTACACCTTC. It translates to CASSPILNYGYTF.

The chain employs TRBV7-9 and TRBJ2-6; 8 bases map to TRBD1. Germline V CDR1 and CDR2: SEHNR, FQNEAQ (reference sequence). The CDR3 loop spans 17 amino acids. V trimming: 5 bases; J trimming: 4 bases; junction bases outside the gene matches: 10. CDR3: CASSQGQARTGANVLTF. The CDR3 coding sequence is TGTGCCAGCAGCCAGGGACAGGCCAGGACCGGGGCCAACGTCCTGACTTTC.

V and J are TRBV3-1 (or the pseudogene TRBV3-2) and TRBJ2-2; possibly TRBD1 or TRBD2 for D (5 bases each). CDR3 length equals 16 residues. Germline CDR1 LGHDT, CDR2 YNNKEL (reference sequence). V was clipped by 1 base and J by 2 bases, with 11 bases between them. CDR3 loop: CASSQGDVSNTGELFF. The CDR3 DNA sequence: TGTGCCAGCAGCCAAGGGGACGTATCTAACACCGGGGAGCTGTTTTTT.

This rearrangement joins TRBV2 to TRBJ2-3, with TRBD2 matching 9 bases. The CDR3 runs 14 residues. J was trimmed by 6 bases and V by 3 bases; bases with no gene match: 4. Germline V gene data show CDR1 as SNHLY and CDR2 as FYNNEI. CDR3 residues: CASSDERGVDTQYF. DNA of the CDR3: TGTGCCAGCAGTGACGAGCGGGGGGTGGATACGCAGTATTTT.

The chain has TRBV27 and TRBJ1-1; TRBD1 matches 7 bases. The CDR3 contains 14 residues. In germline, CDR1 is MNHEY, CDR2 SMNVEV (reference sequence). J gave up 2 bases and V 3 bases, and 3 bases lay outside the gene matches. CDR3 DNA sequence: TGTGCCAGCAGTTTCCGACAGGGAAACACTGAAGCTTTCTTT. Residues: CASSFRQGNTEAFF.